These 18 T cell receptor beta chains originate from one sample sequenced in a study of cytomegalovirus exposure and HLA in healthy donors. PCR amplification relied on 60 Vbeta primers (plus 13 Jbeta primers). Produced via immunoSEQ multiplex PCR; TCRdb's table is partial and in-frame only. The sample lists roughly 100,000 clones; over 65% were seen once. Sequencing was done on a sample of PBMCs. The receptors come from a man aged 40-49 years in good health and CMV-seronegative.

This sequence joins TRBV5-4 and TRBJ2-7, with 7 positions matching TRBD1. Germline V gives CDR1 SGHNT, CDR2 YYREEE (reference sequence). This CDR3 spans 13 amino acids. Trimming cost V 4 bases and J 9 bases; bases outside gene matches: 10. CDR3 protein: CASSIARGSVQYF. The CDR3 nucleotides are TGTGCCAGCAGCATCGCCAGGGGGTCTGTGCAGTACTTC.

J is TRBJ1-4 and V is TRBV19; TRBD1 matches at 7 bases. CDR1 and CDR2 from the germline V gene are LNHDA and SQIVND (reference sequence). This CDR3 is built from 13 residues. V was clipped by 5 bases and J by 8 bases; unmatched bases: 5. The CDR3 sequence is CASSSGQPEKLFF. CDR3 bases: TGTGCCAGTAGTTCGGGACAGCCAGAAAAACTGTTTTTT.

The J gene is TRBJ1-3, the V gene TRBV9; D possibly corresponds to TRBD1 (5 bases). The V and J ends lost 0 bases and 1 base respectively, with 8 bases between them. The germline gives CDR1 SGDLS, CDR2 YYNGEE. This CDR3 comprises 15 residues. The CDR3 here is CASSVEAGSGNTIYF. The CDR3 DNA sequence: TGTGCCAGCAGCGTAGAGGCAGGGTCTGGAAACACCATATATTTT.

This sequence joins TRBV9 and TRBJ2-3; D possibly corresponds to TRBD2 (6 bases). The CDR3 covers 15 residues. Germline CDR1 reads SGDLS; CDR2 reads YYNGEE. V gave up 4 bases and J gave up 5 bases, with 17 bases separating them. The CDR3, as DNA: TGTGCCAGCAGCCCCCCGGTTAGCGGCATAGATACGCAGTATTTT. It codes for CASSPPVSGIDTQYF.

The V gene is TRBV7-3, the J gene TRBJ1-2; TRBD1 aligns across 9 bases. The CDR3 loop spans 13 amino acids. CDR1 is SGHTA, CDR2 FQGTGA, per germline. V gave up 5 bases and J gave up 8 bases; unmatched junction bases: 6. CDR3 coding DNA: TGTGCCAGCAGCCCCACAGGGGGCGACGGCTACACCTTC. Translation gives CASSPTGGDGYTF.

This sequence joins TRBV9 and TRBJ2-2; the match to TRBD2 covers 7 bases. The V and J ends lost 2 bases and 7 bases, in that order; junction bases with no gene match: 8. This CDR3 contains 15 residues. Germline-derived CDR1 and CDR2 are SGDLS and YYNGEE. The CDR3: CASSVGRGVNGELFF. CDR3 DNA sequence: TGTGCCAGCAGCGTGGGGAGGGGTGTTAACGGGGAGCTGTTTTTT. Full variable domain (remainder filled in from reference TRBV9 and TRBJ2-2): DSGVTQTPKHLITATGQRVTLRCSPRSGDLSVYWYQQSLDQGLQFLIQYYNGEERAKGNILERFSAQQFPDLHSELNLSSLELGDSALYFCASSVGRGVNGELFFGEGSRLTVL.

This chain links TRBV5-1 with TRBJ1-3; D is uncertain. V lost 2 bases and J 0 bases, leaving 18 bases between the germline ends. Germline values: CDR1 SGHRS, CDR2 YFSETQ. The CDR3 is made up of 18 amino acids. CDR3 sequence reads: CASSLSPPAGISGNTIYF. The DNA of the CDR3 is TGCGCCAGCAGCTTATCCCCCCCCGCCGGGATCTCTGGAAACACCATATATTTT.

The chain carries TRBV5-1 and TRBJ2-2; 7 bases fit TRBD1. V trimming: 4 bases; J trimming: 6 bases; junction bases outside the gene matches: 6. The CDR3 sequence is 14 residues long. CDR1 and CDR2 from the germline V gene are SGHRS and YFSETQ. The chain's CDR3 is CASSPDRAAGELFF. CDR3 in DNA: TGCGCCAGCAGCCCCGACAGGGCGGCCGGGGAGCTGTTTTTT.

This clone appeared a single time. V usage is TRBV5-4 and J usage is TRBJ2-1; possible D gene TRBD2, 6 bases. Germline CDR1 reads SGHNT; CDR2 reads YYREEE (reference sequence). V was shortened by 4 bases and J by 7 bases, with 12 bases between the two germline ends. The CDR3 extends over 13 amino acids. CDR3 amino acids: CASSGAGSNEQFF. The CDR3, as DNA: TGTGCCAGCAGCGGGGCGGGGTCGAATGAGCAGTTCTTC.

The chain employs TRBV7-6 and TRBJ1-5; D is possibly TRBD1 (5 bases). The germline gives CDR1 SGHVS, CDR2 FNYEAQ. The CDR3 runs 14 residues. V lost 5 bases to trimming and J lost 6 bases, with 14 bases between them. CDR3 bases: TGTGCCAGCAGCCCTGGGACCGGGAGTCAGCCCCAGCATTTT. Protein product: CASSPGTGSQPQHF.

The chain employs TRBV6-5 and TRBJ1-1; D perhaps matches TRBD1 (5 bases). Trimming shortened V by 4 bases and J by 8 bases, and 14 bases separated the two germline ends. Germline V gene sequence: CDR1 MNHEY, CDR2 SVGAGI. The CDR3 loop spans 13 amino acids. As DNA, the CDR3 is TGTGCCAGCAGTTCCCCGACAGTGCCCGAAGCTTTCTTT. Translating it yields CASSSPTVPEAFF.

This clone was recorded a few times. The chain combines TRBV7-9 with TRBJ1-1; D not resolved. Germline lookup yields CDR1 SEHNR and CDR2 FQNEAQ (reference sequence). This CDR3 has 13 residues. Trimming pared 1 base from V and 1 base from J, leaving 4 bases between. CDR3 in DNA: TGTGCCAGCAGCTTAGAGCCGAACACTGAAGCTTTCTTT. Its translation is CASSLEPNTEAFF.

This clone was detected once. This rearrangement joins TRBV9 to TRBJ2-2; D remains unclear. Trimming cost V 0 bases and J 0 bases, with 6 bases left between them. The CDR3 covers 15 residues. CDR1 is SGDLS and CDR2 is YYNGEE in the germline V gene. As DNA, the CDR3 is TGTGCCAGCAGCGTAGGGGCCACGAACACCGGGGAGCTGTTTTTT. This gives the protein CASSVGATNTGELFF.

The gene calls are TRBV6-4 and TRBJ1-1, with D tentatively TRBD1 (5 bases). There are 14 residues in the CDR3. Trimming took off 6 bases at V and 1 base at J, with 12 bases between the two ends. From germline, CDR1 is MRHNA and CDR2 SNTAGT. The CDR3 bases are TGTGCCAGCAGACCCACCGACAGGAACACTGAAGCTTTCTTT. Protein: CASRPTDRNTEAFF.

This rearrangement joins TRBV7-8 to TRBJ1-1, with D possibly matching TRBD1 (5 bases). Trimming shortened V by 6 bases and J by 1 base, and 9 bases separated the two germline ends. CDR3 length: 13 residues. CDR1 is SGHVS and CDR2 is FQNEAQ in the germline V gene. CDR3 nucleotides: TGTGCCAGCAGGCAAGACAGGAACACTGAAGCTTTCTTT. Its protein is CASRQDRNTEAFF.

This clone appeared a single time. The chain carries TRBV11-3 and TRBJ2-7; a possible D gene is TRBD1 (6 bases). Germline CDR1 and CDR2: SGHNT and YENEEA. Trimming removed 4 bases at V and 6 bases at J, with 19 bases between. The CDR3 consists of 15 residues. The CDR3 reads CASSSTGLVHGEQYF. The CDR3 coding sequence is TGTGCCAGCAGCTCGACAGGTCTCGTACATGGCGAGCAGTACTTC.

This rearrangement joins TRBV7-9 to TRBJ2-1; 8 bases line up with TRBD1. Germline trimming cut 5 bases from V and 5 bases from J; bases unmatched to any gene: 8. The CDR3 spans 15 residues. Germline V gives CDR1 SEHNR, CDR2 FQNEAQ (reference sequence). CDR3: CASSHRDRRNNEQFF. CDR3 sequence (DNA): TGTGCCAGCAGCCACCGGGACAGGCGAAACAATGAGCAGTTCTTC.

CDR3 amino acids: CASTPRGTGTYGYTF. The CDR3 DNA reads as TGCGCCAGCACTCCCCGTGGGACAGGGACTTATGGCTACACCTTC. The chain carries TRBV5-1 and TRBJ1-2, with 9 bases that match TRBD1. The CDR3 spans 15 residues. Germline CDR1 reads SGHRS; CDR2 reads YFSETQ. Germline trimming cut 6 bases from V and 5 bases from J; bases unmatched to any gene: 11. Full variable domain (remainder filled in from reference TRBV5-1 and TRBJ1-2): KAGVTQTPRYLIKTRGQQVTLSCSPISGHRSVSWYQQTPGQGLQFLFEYFSETQRNKGNFPGRFSGRQFSNSRSEMNVSTLELGDSALYLCASTPRGTGTYGYTFGSGTRLTVV.